These 4 T cell receptor beta chains share one sample of origin, sequenced in a study of regulatory T cells in long-lasting Graves disease. iRepertoire HTBI primers and Arm-PCR of CDR3 regions built TCR beta libraries. Each CDR3 protein gets one entry after TCRdb re-called the multiplex PCR reads with MiXCR. The sample includes hundreds of thousands of distinct CDR3 sequences, under 20% seen only once; the top ten take around a sixth. Time point in this sample: newly diagnosed GD, antithyroid drugs for less than 3 months. After RNA was extracted from PBMCs, the TCR library was made from it. In addition, the sample was reused for a study of T cells in Graves' hyperthyroidism and ophthalmopathy.

The material was peripheral blood mononuclear cells (PBMCs), obtained at new diagnosis, from a patient treated with antithyroid drugs. These receptors were collected from a woman under 40 with Graves disease.

The table lists this clonotype with many counts. The chain couples TRBV27 to TRBJ2-7; D is unclear. The CDR3 has 11 residues. Germline V gene sequence: CDR1 MNHEY, CDR2 SMNVEV (reference sequence). V was cut by 6 bases and J by 6 bases, with 9 bases left in between. DNA of the CDR3: TGTGCCAGCAGCTCCCGAGGCGAGCAGTACTTC. Translating gives CASSSRGEQYF.

This clonotype was seen at least ten times. The V and J genes are TRBV28 and TRBJ2-1, with D possibly TRBD2 on 5 matching bases. Trimming pared 5 bases from V and 8 bases from J, leaving 16 bases between. Germline V gives CDR1 MDHEN, CDR2 SYDVKM. The CDR3 runs to 14 residues. The CDR3 reads CASSQIGVLYEQFF. CDR3 bases: TGTGCCAGCAGTCAAATCGGGGTTCTCTATGAGCAGTTCTTC.

The sample holds many counts of this clonotype. The chain carries TRBV2 and TRBJ1-2; D call uncertain. V lost 8 bases, J lost 8 bases, and 9 bases lay in between. This CDR3 has 10 amino acids. CDR1 is SNHLY and CDR2 is FYNNEI in the germline V gene. Here the CDR3 reads CASAGLGYTF. Here the CDR3 DNA reads TGTGCCAGCGCCGGTTTGGGCTACACCTTC.

This clonotype was observed at least ten times. The rearrangement uses TRBV6-2 or TRBV6-3 and TRBJ2-7, with 9 bases identical to TRBD1. The CDR3 is 14 residues long. Germline V CDR1 and CDR2: MNHEY, SVGEGT. After removal of 2 bases from V and 4 bases from J, the junction contained 3 bases not matched to a gene. The CDR3 nucleotides read TGTGCCAGCAGTTACAGTGACAGGGGGTACGAGCAGTACTTC. The encoded protein is CASSYSDRGYEQYF.